This TCR beta chain was documented in a study of T-cell memory formation after mild COVID-19. TCRdb called the 5' RACE reads again in MiXCR, with one record for every CDR3 protein. Of some 320,000 distinct CDR3 sequences listed, roughly an eighth are singletons. This CDR3 is built from 13 residues. Germline V gene sequence: CDR1 SGDLS, CDR2 YYNGEE. V lost 8 bases and J 5 bases, leaving 16 bases between the germline ends. Sequenced sample: PBMCs or a T cell subset sorted from them (not recorded which). This chain uses TRBV9 with TRBJ1-1; TRBD1 might be the D (6 bases). The receptor comes from a man aged 18 to 29 who had mild COVID-19 (a few samples of this study predate the infection). Cell type and time point are not known. Here the CDR3 reads CASGGGLITEAFF. The CDR3 nucleotides read TGTGCCAGTGGTGGGGGGCTGATAACTGAAGCTTTCTTT.